The 12 T cell receptor beta chains listed next were all sequenced from one sample in a study of Graves' ophthalmopathy and Graves' hyperthyroidism. Amplifying from RNA transcripts, the study obtained TCR beta CDR3 regions. After a first-round RT-PCR with HTBI primers, a second-round multiplex PCR was run. Each CDR3 protein is one row after TCRdb ran MiXCR on the multiplex PCR reads. The sample has around 1,200,000 distinct CDR3 sequences, about 36% seen once. The material sequenced was peripheral blood or thyroid tissue (not recorded which). Receptors originate from an adult man with Graves' hyperthyroidism.

Regarding this clonotype: A junction boundary mismatches the germline segment, possibly from a read error. This chain uses TRBV7-2 with TRBJ2-6; D is perhaps TRBD1 (6 bases). Germline V gene data show CDR1 as SGHTA and CDR2 as FQGNSA. This CDR3 is 16 amino acids long. The CDR3 DNA reads TGCGCCAGCAGCTTGGTTTGGGGGCCTGGGGCCAACGTCCTGACTTTC. Translated: CASSLVWGPGANVLTF.

This chain links TRBV2 with TRBJ2-5; 8 nucleotides line up with TRBD2. CDR1 SNHLY and CDR2 FYNNEI come from the germline V gene. The CDR3 has 16 amino acids. V shed 8 bases and J 5 bases; nucleotides not matched to a gene: 16. CDR3 amino acids: CASGGGVRGRSETQYF. In nucleotides, the CDR3 is TGTGCCAGCGGAGGGGGAGTTCGCGGGAGGAGTGAGACCCAGTACTTC.

V usage is TRBV2 and J usage is TRBJ2-2, with 9 bases fitting TRBD1. J was trimmed by 7 bases and V by 8 bases; bases with no gene match: 14. This CDR3 is 16 amino acids long. CDR1 is SNHLY, CDR2 FYNNEI, per germline. CDR3 nucleotides: TGTGCCAGCTTGAGCCGGGACAGGGTCTATCACGGGGAGCTGTTTTTT. Amino acid sequence: CASLSRDRVYHGELFF. Full variable domain (missing parts from reference TRBV2 and TRBJ2-2): EPEVTQTPSHQVTQMGQEVILRCVPISNHLYFYWYRQILGQKVEFLVSFYNNEISEKSEIFDDQFSVERPDGSNFTLKIRSTKLEDSAMYFCASLSRDRVYHGELFFGEGSRLTVL.

As to this clonotype: This may come from a read error, since a much larger clone is one base off. V is TRBV7-2 and J is TRBJ1-2; tentatively, D is TRBD1 (5 bases). The CDR3 totals 13 residues. Deletions cut 7 bases from V and 9 bases from J, with 18 bases between. In germline, CDR1 is SGHTA, CDR2 FQGNSA. CDR3 DNA sequence: TGTGCCAGCACCTTCAGGCAGGGTTCCTGCTACACCTTC. Encoded protein: CASTFRQGSCYTF.

This clonotype was observed a few times. This chain connects TRBV6-5 to TRBJ2-2, with 8 bases fitting TRBD2. Germline trimming cut 5 bases from V and 6 bases from J; bases unmatched to any gene: 17. This CDR3 contains 18 residues. Germline loops: CDR1 MNHEY, CDR2 SVGAGI. The CDR3 coding sequence is TGTGCCAGCAGTCCACGAACCGGGACTAGGGGTTCGTCCGGGGAGCTGTTTTTT. Residues: CASSPRTGTRGSSGELFF.

Regarding this clonotype: One base away lies a much larger clone, so this may be a sequencing read error. This sequence joins TRBV14 and TRBJ1-2, with a weak D call TRBD1 (5 bases). Germline CDR1 SGHDN, CDR2 FVKESK. V shed 4 bases and J shed 2 bases, with 11 bases lying between them. The length of the CDR3 is 14 residues. The CDR3 DNA sequence: TGTGCCAGCAGCCGAGAGCCAGGGAACTATGGCTACACCTTC. This sequence encodes CASSREPGNYGYTF.

This clonotype has ten or more counts. This chain connects TRBV12-3 or TRBV12-4 to TRBJ2-5, with D hard to call. Trimming left V 2 bases short and J 2 bases short, with 9 bases between. CDR3 length: 14 amino acids. The CDR3 loop reads CASSLFGVQETQYF. DNA for the CDR3: TGTGCCAGCAGTTTATTTGGTGTACAAGAGACCCAGTACTTC.

This rearrangement joins TRBV29-1 to TRBJ2-7; D possibly corresponds to TRBD1 (5 bases). CDR1 SQVTM and CDR2 ANQGSEA come from the germline V gene. The length of the CDR3 is 14 residues. V shed 4 bases and J shed 3 bases, with 16 bases lying between them. The CDR3 bases are TGCAGCGTTGTATTGGCAGGGCGAAACTACGAGCAGTACTTC. Its translation: CSVVLAGRNYEQYF.

This clonotype was recorded many times. The chain recombines TRBV2 with TRBJ1-2; D is uncertain. The V gene's germline CDR1 is SNHLY and CDR2 FYNNEI. Trimming stripped 6 bases from V and 4 bases from J, with 3 bases between. This CDR3 comprises 10 residues. This CDR3 is CASRLYGYTF. CDR3 nucleotide sequence: TGTGCCAGCAGACTCTATGGCTACACCTTC.

V is TRBV24-1 and J is TRBJ2-6; TRBD2 agrees at 8 bases. The CDR3 runs to 15 residues. Per germline, CDR1 KGHDR and CDR2 SFDVKD. Germline trimming cut 10 bases from V and 8 bases from J; bases unmatched to any gene: 12. The CDR3 DNA reads TGTGCCACGGGAACCGAACAGCGGGAGACCAACGTCCTGACTTTC. Translated, it gives CATGTEQRETNVLTF.

On this clonotype itself: One end of the junction varies from germline; a read error may be responsible. V is TRBV24-1 and J is TRBJ2-7; TRBD1 matches 9 bases. The CDR3 spans 15 residues. CDR1 and CDR2 (germline): KGHDR, SFDVKD. The CDR3 nucleotides read TGTGCCACCCGCACCGGGACAGGGATGACCGGGGAGCTGTACTTC. Its protein is CATRTGTGMTGELYF.

This clonotype was seen repeatedly, ten times or more. The V call is TRBV7-9, the J call TRBJ1-1; the D gene is possibly TRBD1 (6 bases). CDR3 length equals 13 residues. Germline V gene data show CDR1 as SEHNR and CDR2 as FQNEAQ (reference sequence). The ends were cut back, 11 bases at V and 1 base at J, with 14 bases in the middle. Here the CDR3 reads CAQTTGRNTEAFF. The CDR3 coding sequence is TGTGCCCAGACCACAGGGAGGAACACTGAAGCTTTCTTT.